This record concerns one T cell receptor (beta chain) sequence. In its sample, this clonotype was seen many times. The specificity of this receptor is unknown. No base-level quality is on record; no much larger clone is a single base apart. The CDR3 runs 13 amino acids, cysteine and phenylalanine included. Just the 39-base CDR3 DNA is kept, in frame starting at base 1. The germline V gene yields MNHNS for CDR1 and SASEGT for CDR2. V and J lose 4 bases and 7 bases, and a span of 14 bases separates them. The library was made by 5' RACE. The instrument was a NextSeq 500. The TCR library protocol attached unique molecular identifiers to individual cDNA molecules to correct for sequencing error and PCR bias. Sequencing covered both TCR alpha and beta chains, and within each sample the abundances of alpha and beta sequences were tightly co-correlated. In the original analysis: Decombinator V4 was used to annotate the V gene, J gene and CDR3 of the TCR sequences. TCRs were defined as expanded if a significant change between any two time points was detected under a Poisson model with p below 0.0001. TCR abundances were normalised to the total number of TCRs sequenced per sample and were expressed as counts per million. MAIT TCRs were defined by TRAV1-2 paired with TRAJ12, TRAJ20 or TRAJ33, and iNKT TCRs by TRAV10 paired with TRAJ18. A search of VDJdb, accessed on 1 November 2021, was run for TCRs annotated to CMV, EBV and SARS-CoV-2, with TCRs annotated for multiple antigens excluded. The public sequencing data were trimmed at Q25 with fastp and processed into clonotypes with MiXCR by TCRdb, which kept only in-frame beta chains. Rows with one shared CDR3 protein collapse into an entry with the most common genes and DNA. The V and J calls and clone size are TCRdb's, not the authors'. For this sample the table gives about 50,000 distinct CDR3 sequences, of which around 6.4% were detected only once. Around 7% of the sample is taken by the ten largest.

Set within a cohort of healthcare workers in London, UK, this nested case-control study involved weekly PCR testing of nasopharyngeal swabs along with blood sampling. Healthcare workers were recruited during the week of the UK lockdown, between 23 and 31 March 2020, and followed weekly for up to roughly 15 weeks. These data are taken from a study of early T cells in non-severe SARS-CoV-2 infection (dated by TCRdb to the early 2020s). With respect to the entire study: Because TCR sequencing was done on bulk RNA from unsorted whole blood, the alpha and beta chains could not be paired.

What the research found in general, with its limitations: VDJdb matching was skewed toward anti-spike CD8 responses, so virus-specific expansions were likely underestimated and private and CD4 specificities were missed.

Rearrangement joined TRBV6-1 to TRBJ2-7; the D gene is perhaps TRBD1, on 6 matching bases. Here the sequenced sample was whole blood, taken at baseline. The sequence came from an adult who was a healthcare worker with PCR-confirmed SARS-CoV-2 infection or an uninfected control (not recorded which). The bases read TGTGCCAGCAGTGGACAGCATACAGGGGAGCAGTACTTC. It translates to CASSGQHTGEQYF.